The sample holds a few counts of the clone carrying this T cell receptor beta chain. The antigen is unknown. Under 3 months was the duration of disease in ophthalmopathy patients, who also had a Clinical Activity Score of at least 3 and a NOSPECS grade of at least 4. The diagnostic basis comprised clinical symptoms, serum thyroxine and TRAb, thyroid ultrasound and orbital computed tomography. The CDR3 regions of TCR beta were amplified from RNA transcripts. The HTBI primer set served for first-round RT-PCR of the TCR CDR3. MiXCR, run by TCRdb on the multiplex PCR reads, gives a single entry per CDR3 protein. Of some 490,000 distinct CDR3 sequences listed, more than 15% were seen once; the top ten hold 25% to 30%. The sample comes from a study of T cells in Graves' hyperthyroidism and ophthalmopathy. Whole-study findings and limits: The model foresaw ophthalmopathy a median around 6 months prior to onset.

The CDR3 runs 17 residues. V dropped 5 bases and J dropped 5; count of bases not matched to a gene: 13. CDR1 and CDR2 (germline): LNHDA, SQIVND (reference sequence). The chain links TRBV19 to TRBJ2-1, with 9 positions matching TRBD2. Sequencing was performed on blood. This receptor was taken from a woman under 40 with Graves' ophthalmopathy. The CDR3 nucleotides are TGTGCCAGTAGTCGGAATAGCGGGAGCCCGGGGAACAATGAGCAGTTCTTC. Translation: CASSRNSGSPGNNEQFF.